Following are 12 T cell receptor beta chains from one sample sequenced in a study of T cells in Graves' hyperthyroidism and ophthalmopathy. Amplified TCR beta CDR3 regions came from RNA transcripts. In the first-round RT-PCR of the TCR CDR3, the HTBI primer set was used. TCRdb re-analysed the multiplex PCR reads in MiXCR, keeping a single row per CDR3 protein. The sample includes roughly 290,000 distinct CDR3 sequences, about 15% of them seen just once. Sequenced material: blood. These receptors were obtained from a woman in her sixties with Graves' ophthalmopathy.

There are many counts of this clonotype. CDR3 amino acids: CASSLGGGLGGYTF. The CDR3 DNA is TGCGCCAGCAGCTTGGGAGGGGGCCTCGGAGGCTACACCTTC. J is TRBJ1-2 and V is TRBV5-1, with 7 nucleotides matching TRBD1. The CDR3 covers 14 residues. The germline V gene encodes CDR1 SGHRS and CDR2 YFSETQ. J lost 8 bases, V lost 0 bases, and 7 bases had no gene match.

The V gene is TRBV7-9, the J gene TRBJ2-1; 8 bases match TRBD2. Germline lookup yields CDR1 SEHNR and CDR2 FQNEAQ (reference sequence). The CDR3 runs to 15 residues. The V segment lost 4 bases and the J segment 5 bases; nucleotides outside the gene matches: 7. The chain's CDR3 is CASSSPRTSHNEQFF. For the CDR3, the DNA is TGTGCCAGCAGCTCACCAAGGACTAGCCACAATGAGCAGTTCTTC.

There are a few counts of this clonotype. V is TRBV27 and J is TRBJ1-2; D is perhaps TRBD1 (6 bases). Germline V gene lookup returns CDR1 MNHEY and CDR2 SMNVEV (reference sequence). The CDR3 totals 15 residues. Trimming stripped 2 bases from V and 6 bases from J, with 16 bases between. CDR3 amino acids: CASSLSQGLGDGYTF. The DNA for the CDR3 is TGTGCCAGCAGTTTAAGTCAGGGGCTTGGAGATGGCTACACCTTC.

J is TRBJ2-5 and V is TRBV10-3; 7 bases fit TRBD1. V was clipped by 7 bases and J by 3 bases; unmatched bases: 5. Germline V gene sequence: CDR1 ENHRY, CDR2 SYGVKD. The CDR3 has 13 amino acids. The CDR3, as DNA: TGTGCCATCAAGACAGGGAGAGAAGAGACCCAGTACTTC. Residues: CAIKTGREETQYF.

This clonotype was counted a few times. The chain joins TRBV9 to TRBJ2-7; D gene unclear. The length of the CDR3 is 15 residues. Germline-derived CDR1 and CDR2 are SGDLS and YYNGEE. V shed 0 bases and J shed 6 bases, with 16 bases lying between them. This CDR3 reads CASSVDGVVSGEQYF. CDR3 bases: TGTGCCAGCAGCGTAGATGGGGTTGTGTCCGGCGAGCAGTACTTC.

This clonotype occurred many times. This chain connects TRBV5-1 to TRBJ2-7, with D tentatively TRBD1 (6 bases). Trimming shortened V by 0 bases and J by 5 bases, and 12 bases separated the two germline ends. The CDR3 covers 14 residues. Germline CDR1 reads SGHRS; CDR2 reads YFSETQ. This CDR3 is CASSLGDKRDEQYF. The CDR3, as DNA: TGCGCCAGCAGCTTGGGGGACAAGAGGGACGAGCAGTACTTC. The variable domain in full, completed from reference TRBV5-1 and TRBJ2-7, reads KAGVTQTPRYLIKTRGQQVTLSCSPISGHRSVSWYQQTPGQGLQFLFEYFSETQRNKGNFPGRFSGRQFSNSRSEMNVSTLELGDSALYLCASSLGDKRDEQYFGPGTRLTVT.

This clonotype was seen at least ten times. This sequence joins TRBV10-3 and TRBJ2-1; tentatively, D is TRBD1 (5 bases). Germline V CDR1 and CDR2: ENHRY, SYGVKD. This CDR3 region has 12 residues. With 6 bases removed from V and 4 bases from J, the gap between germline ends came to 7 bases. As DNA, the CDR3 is TGTGCCATCAGAGACAGTTACAATGAGCAGTTCTTC. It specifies CAIRDSYNEQFF.

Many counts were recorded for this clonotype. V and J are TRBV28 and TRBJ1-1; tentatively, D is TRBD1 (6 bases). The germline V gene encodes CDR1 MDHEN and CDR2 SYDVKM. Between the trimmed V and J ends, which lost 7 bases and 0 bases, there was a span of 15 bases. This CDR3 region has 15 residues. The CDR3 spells CASMEGGEVNTEAFF. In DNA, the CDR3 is TGTGCCAGCATGGAAGGGGGGGAAGTGAACACTGAAGCTTTCTTT.

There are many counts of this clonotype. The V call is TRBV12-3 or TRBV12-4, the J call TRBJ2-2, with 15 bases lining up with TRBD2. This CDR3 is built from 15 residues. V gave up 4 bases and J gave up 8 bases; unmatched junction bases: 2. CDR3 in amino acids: CASSWTSGGAGELFF. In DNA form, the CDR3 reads TGTGCCAGCAGTTGGACTAGCGGGGGGGCGGGGGAGCTGTTTTTT.

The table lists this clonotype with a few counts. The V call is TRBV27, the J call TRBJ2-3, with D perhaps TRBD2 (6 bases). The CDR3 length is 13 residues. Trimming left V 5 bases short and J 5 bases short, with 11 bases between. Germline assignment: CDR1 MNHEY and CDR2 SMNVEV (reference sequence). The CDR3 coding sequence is TGTGCCAGCAGTGAAGGGCGGGGAGATACGCAGTATTTT. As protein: CASSEGRGDTQYF.

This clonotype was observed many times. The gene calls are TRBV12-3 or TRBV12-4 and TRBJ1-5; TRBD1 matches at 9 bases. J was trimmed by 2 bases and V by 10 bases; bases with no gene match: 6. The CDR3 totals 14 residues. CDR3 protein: CATGRTGGNQPQHF. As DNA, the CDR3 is TGTGCCACAGGAAGGACAGGGGGCAATCAGCCCCAGCATTTT.

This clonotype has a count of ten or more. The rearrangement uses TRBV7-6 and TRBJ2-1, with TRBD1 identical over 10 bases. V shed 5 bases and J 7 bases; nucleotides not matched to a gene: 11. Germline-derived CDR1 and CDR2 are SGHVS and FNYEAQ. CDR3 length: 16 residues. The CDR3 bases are TGTGCCAGCAGCATATATCCGGGACAGGGGCAGAATGAGCAGTTCTTC. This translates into CASSIYPGQGQNEQFF.